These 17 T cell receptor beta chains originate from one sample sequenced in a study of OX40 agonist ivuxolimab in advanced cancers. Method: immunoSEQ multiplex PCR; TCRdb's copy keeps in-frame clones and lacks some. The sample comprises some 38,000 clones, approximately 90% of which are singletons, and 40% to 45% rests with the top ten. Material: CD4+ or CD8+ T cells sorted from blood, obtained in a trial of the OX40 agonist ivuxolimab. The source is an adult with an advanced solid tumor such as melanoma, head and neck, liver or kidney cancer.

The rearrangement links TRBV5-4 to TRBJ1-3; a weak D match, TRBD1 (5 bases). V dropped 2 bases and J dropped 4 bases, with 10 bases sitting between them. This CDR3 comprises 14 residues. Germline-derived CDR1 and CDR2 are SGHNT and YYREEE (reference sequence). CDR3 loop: CASSFSGFGNTIYF. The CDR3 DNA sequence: TGTGCCAGCAGCTTTTCAGGGTTCGGAAACACCATATATTTT.

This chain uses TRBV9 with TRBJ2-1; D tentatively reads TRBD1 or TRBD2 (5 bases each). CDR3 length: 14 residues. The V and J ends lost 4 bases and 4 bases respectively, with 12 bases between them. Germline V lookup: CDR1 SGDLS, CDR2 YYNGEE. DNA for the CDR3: TGTGCCAGCAGCTACTCCGGGACGTACAATGAGCAGTTCTTC. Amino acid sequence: CASSYSGTYNEQFF. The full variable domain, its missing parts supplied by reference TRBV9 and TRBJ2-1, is DSGVTQTPKHLITATGQRVTLRCSPRSGDLSVYWYQQSLDQGLQFLIQYYNGEERAKGNILERFSAQQFPDLHSELNLSSLELGDSALYFCASSYSGTYNEQFFGPGTRLTVL.

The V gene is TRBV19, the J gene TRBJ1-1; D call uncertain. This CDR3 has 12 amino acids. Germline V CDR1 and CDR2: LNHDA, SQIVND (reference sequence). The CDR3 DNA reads TGTGCATCTGACTTTGGTTCCACTGAAGCTTTCTTT. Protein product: CASDFGSTEAFF.

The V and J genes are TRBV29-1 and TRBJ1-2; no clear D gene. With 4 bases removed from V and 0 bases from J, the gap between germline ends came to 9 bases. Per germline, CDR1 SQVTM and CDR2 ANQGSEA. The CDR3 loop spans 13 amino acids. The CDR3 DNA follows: TGCAGCGTTGGAGGGTACCCTAACTATGGCTACACCTTC. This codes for CSVGGYPNYGYTF.

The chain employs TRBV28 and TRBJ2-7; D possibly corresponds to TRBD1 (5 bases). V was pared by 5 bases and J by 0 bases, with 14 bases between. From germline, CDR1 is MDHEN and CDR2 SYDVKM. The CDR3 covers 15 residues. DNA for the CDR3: TGTGCCAGCAGTAACTACAGGAGTAGCTCCTACGAGCAGTACTTC. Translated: CASSNYRSSSYEQYF. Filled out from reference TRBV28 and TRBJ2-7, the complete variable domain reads DVKVTQSSRYLVKRTGEKVFLECVQDMDHENMFWYRQDPGLGLRLIYFSYDVKMKEKGDIPEGYSVSREKKERFSLILESASTNQTSMYLCASSNYRSSSYEQYFGPGTRLTVT.

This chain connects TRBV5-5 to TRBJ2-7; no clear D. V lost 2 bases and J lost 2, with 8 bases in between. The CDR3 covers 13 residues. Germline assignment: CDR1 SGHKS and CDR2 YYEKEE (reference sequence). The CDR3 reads CASSFRVTYEQYF. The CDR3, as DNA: TGTGCCAGCAGCTTTCGAGTTACCTACGAGCAGTACTTC.

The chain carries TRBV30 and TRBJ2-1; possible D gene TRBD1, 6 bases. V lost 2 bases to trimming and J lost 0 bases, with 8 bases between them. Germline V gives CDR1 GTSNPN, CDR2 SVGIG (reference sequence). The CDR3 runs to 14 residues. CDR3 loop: CAWSTGSSYNEQFF. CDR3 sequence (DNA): TGTGCCTGGAGTACAGGGAGCTCCTACAATGAGCAGTTCTTC.

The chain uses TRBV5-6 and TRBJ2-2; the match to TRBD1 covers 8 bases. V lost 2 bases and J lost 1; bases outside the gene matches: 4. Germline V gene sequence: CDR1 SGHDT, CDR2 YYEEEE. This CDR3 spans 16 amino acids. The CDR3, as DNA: TGTGCCAGCAGCTTCCCGGGACAGGTGAACACCGGGGAGCTGTTTTTT. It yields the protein CASSFPGQVNTGELFF.

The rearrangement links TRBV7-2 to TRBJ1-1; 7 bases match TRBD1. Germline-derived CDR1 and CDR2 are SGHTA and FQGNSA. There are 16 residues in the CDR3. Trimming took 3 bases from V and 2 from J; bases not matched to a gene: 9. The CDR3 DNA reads TGTGCCAGCAGCTTCGGGGGCGGGACAGCAAACACTGAAGCTTTCTTT. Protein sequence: CASSFGGGTANTEAFF.

The CDR3 DNA reads as TGTGCCAGCAGCTCTGACAGCCACAATGAGCAGTTCTTC. Its protein product is CASSSDSHNEQFF. This chain joins TRBV5-6 and TRBJ2-1; weak D call: TRBD1 (5 bases). Germline assignment: CDR1 SGHDT and CDR2 YYEEEE. Trimming left V 3 bases short and J 5 bases short, with 9 bases between. The CDR3 totals 13 residues.

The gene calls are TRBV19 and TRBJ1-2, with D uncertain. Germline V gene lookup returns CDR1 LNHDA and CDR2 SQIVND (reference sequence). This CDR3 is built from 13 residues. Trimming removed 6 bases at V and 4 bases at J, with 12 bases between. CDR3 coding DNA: TGTGCCAGTAGCTCTGGACTTATCTATGGCTACACCTTC. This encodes CASSSGLIYGYTF.

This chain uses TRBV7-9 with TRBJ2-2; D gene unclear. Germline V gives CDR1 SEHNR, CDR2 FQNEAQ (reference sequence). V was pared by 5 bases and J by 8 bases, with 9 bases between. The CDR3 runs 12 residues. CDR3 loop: CASSPQGGELFF. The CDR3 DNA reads TGTGCCAGCAGCCCCCAAGGAGGGGAGCTGTTTTTT. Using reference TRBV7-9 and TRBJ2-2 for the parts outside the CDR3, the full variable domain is DTGVSQNPRHKITKRGQNVTFRCDPISEHNRLYWYRQTLGQGPEFLTYFQNEAQLEKSRLLSDRFSAERPKGSFSTLEIQRTEQGDSAMYLCASSPQGGELFFGEGSRLTVL.

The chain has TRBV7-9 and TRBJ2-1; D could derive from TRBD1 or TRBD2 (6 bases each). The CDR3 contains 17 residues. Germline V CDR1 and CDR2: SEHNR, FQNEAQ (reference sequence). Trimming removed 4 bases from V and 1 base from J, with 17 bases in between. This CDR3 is CASSSVGGIISYNEQFF. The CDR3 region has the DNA TGTGCCAGCAGCTCTGTAGGGGGGATAATTTCCTACAATGAGCAGTTCTTC. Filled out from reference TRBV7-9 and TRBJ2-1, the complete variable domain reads DTGVSQNPRHKITKRGQNVTFRCDPISEHNRLYWYRQTLGQGPEFLTYFQNEAQLEKSRLLSDRFSAERPKGSFSTLEIQRTEQGDSAMYLCASSSVGGIISYNEQFFGPGTRLTVL.

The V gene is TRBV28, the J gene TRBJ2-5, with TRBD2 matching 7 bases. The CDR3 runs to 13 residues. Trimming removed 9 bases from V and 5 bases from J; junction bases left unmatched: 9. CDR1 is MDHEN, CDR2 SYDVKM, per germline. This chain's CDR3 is CASKRGSGETQYF. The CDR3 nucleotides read TGTGCCAGTAAGCGGGGCTCGGGGGAGACCCAGTACTTC. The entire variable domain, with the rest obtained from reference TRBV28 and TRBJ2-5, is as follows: DVKVTQSSRYLVKRTGEKVFLECVQDMDHENMFWYRQDPGLGLRLIYFSYDVKMKEKGDIPEGYSVSREKKERFSLILESASTNQTSMYLCASKRGSGETQYFGPGTRLLVL.

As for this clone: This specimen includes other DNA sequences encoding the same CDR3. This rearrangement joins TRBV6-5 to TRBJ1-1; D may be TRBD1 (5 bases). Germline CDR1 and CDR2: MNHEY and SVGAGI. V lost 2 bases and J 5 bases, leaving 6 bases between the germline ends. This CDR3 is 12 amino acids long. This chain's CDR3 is CASSYGGTEAFF. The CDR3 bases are TGTGCCAGCAGTTACGGGGGTACTGAAGCTTTCTTT.

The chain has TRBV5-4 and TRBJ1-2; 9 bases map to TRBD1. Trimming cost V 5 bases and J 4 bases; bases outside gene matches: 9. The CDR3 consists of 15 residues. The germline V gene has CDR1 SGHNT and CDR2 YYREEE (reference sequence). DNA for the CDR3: TGTGCCAGCAGGCCGGGACAGGGTTTCGCCTATGGCTACACCTTC. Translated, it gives CASRPGQGFAYGYTF.

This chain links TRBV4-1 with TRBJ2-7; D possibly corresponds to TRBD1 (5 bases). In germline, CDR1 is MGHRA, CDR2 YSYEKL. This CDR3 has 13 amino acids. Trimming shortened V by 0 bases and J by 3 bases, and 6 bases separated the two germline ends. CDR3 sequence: CASSQEGVYEQYF. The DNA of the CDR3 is TGCGCCAGCAGCCAAGAAGGGGTCTACGAGCAGTACTTC.